This T cell receptor (beta chain) appears in the sequencing data of a study of shared clonotypes between healthy human individuals. The CDR3 spans 20 residues. CDR1 LGHNA and CDR2 YSLEER come from the germline V gene. J was trimmed by 0 bases and V by 4 bases; bases with no gene match: 21. Method: immunoSEQ multiplex PCR; TCRdb's copy keeps in-frame clones and lacks some. The sample shows 2 million to 2.5 million clones, around 95% of them seen only once. Donors, healthy HIV-negative adults, lacked recent acute infections or vaccinations. The rearrangement uses TRBV4-3 and TRBJ2-7, with 7 bases matching TRBD1. The sample comprised naive CD4+ T cells sorted from blood. Described subset: CD45RA+ positively selected. The source is a young man in good health. The CDR3 protein is CASSPSGWDSPVFISYEQYF. Written as DNA, the CDR3 is TGCGCCAGCAGCCCCTCCGGGTGGGACAGTCCAGTATTCATCTCCTACGAGCAGTACTTC.